Listed here is a single T cell receptor beta chain. This sample was included in a study of cytomegalovirus exposure and HLA in healthy donors. Germline CDR1 and CDR2: SGHRS and YFSETQ. Trimming shortened V by 3 bases and J by 1 base, and 10 bases separated the two germline ends. The CDR3 consists of 15 residues. It was with 60 Vbeta and 13 Jbeta primers that the PCR ran. Repertoires were generated with immunoSEQ multiplex PCR, while TCRdb's copy carries only in-frame clones and drops some. The table includes 180,000 or so clones, roughly 75% detected once. The chain combines TRBV5-1 with TRBJ2-2, with D perhaps TRBD2 (7 bases). The sequence was collected from a woman between 40 and 55 years old in good health and CMV-seropositive. Specimen: PBMCs. CDR3 DNA sequence: TGCGCCAGCAGCTGGGGGGGACAGAACACCGGGGAGCTGTTTTTT. It encodes CASSWGGQNTGELFF.